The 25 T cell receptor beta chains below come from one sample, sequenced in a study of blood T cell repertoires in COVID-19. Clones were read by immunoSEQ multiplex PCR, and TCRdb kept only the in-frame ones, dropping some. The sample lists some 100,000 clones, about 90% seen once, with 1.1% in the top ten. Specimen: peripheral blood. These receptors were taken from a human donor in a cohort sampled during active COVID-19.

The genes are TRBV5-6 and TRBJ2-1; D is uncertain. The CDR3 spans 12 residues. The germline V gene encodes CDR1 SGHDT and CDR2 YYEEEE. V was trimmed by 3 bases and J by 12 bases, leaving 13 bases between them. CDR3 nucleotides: TGTGCCAGCAGCTCAGGCCTCATCGGGCAGTTCTTC. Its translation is CASSSGLIGQFF.

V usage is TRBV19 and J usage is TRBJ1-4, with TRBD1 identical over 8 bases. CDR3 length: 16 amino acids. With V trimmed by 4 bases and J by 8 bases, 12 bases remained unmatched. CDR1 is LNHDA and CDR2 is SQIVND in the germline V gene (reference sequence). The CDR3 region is CASSTDRVREYEKLFF. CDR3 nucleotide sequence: TGTGCCAGTAGTACGGACAGGGTGCGGGAGTACGAAAAACTGTTTTTT.

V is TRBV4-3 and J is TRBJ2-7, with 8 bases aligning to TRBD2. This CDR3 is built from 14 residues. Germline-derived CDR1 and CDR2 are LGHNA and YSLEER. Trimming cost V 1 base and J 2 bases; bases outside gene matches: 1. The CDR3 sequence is CASSQAGGPYEQYF. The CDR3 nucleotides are TGCGCCAGCAGCCAAGCGGGAGGGCCCTACGAGCAGTACTTC.

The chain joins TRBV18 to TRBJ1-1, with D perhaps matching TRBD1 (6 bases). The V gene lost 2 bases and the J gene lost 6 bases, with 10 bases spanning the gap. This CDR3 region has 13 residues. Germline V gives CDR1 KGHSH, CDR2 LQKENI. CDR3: CASSPTWTAEAFF. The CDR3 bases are TGTGCCAGCTCACCAACCTGGACAGCTGAAGCTTTCTTT.

Written as DNA, the CDR3 is TGTGCCAGCAGCCCCGGGGGTGAAGGGACTAGCGGGAGTCTCACAGATACGCAGTATTTT. The encoded protein is CASSPGGEGTSGSLTDTQYF. The chain carries TRBV14 and TRBJ2-3; TRBD2 matches 14 bases. The CDR3 extends over 20 amino acids. The trim removed 4 bases at V and 2 bases at J, leaving 14 bases unmatched. Germline V gene data show CDR1 as SGHDN and CDR2 as FVKESK.

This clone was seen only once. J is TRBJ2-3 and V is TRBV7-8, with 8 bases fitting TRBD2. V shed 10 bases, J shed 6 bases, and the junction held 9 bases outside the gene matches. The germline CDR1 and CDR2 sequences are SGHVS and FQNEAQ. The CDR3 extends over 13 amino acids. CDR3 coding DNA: TGTGCCATAGCGGGGCGCCAGGGGGATACGCAGTATTTT. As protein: CAIAGRQGDTQYF.

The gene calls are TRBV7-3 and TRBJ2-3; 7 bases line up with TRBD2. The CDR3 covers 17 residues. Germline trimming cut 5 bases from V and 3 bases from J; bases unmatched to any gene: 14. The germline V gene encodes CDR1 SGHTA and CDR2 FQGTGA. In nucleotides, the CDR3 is TGTGCCAGCAGCCCCCGGGTGGGGGGGTTTGAGACAGATACGCAGTATTTT. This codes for CASSPRVGGFETDTQYF. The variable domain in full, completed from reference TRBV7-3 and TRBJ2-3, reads GAGVSQTPSNKVTEKGKYVELRCDPISGHTALYWYRQSLGQGPEFLIYFQGTGAADDSGLPNDRFFAVRPEGSVSTLKIQRTERGDSAVYLCASSPRVGGFETDTQYFGPGTRLTVL.

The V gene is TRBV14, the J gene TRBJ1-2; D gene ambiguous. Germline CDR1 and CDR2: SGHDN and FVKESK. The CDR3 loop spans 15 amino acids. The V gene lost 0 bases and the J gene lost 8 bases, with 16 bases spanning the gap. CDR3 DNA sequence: TGTGCCAGCAGCCAAGATTCTTGGCCAGGCAGGGGCTACACCTTC. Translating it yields CASSQDSWPGRGYTF.

CDR3 sequence reads: CASSLTGQGWGTDTQYF. The CDR3 DNA reads as TGTGCCAGCAGCTTAACGGGACAGGGATGGGGCACAGATACGCAGTATTTT. The chain recombines TRBV7-3 with TRBJ2-3; 9 nucleotides line up with TRBD1. The CDR3 has 17 residues. CDR1 is SGHTA and CDR2 is FQGTGA in the germline V gene. With V trimmed by 0 bases and J by 1 base, 5 bases remained unmatched.

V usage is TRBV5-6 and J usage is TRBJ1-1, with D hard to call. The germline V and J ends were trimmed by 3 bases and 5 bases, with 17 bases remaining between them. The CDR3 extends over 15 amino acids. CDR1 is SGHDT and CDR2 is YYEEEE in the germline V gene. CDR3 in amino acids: CASSSPRQPSTEAFF. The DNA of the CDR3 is TGTGCCAGCAGCTCGCCACGACAACCCTCGACTGAAGCTTTCTTT.

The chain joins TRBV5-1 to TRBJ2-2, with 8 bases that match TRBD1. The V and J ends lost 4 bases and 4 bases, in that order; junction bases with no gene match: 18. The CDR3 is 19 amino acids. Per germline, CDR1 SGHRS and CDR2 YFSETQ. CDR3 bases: TGCGCCAGCAGCCCCGGATTGCGACCGGGACAGGATCTCACCGGGGAGCTGTTTTTT. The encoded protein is CASSPGLRPGQDLTGELFF.

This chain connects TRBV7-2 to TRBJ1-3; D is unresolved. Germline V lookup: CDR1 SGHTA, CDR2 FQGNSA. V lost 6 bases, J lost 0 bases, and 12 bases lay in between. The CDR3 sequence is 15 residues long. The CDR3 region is CASSSSVSSGNTIYF. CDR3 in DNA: TGTGCCAGCAGTTCCAGCGTCTCCTCTGGAAACACCATATATTTT.

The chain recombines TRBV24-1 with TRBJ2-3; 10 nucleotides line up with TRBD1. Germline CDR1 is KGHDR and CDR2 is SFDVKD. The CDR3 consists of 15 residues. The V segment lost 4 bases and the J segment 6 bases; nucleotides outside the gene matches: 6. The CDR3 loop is CATSDRTGGRDTQYF. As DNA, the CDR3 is TGTGCCACCAGTGACCGGACAGGGGGGAGGGATACGCAGTATTTT.

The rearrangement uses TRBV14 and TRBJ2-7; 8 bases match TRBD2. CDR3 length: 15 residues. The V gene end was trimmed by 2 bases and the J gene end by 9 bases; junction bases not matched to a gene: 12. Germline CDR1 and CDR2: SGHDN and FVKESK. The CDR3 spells CASSQFTGLAVGQYF. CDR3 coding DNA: TGTGCCAGCAGCCAATTTACAGGACTAGCAGTGGGGCAGTACTTC.

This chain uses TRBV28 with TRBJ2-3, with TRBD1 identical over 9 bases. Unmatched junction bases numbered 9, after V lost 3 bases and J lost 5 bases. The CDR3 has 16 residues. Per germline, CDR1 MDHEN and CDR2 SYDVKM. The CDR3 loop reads CASSFPQGARRDTQYF. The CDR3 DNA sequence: TGTGCCAGCAGTTTTCCACAGGGGGCCCGAAGAGATACGCAGTATTTT.

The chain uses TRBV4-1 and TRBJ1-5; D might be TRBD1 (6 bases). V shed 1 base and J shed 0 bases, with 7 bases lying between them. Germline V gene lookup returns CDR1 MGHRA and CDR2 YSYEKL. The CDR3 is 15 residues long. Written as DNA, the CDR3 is TGCGCCAGCAGCCAAGCAGGGGTTAGCAATCAGCCCCAGCATTTT. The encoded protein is CASSQAGVSNQPQHF.

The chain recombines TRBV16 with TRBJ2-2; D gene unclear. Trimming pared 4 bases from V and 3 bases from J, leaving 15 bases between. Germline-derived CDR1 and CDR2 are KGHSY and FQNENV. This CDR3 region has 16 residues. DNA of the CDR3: TGTGCCAGCAGCCGAAAACGGCGGTTGGACACCGGGGAGCTGTTTTTT. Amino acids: CASSRKRRLDTGELFF.

CDR3 coding DNA: TGTGCCAGCAGCCAAGATTTGGGTCTAGCCCTCTCCTACAATGAGCAGTTCTTC. Its translation: CASSQDLGLALSYNEQFF. The V and J genes are TRBV3-1 (or the pseudogene TRBV3-2) and TRBJ2-1; D is perhaps TRBD2 (5 bases). Germline V gene sequence: CDR1 LGHDT, CDR2 YNNKEL (reference sequence). This CDR3 is built from 18 residues. V lost 0 bases, J lost 0 bases, and 15 bases lay in between.

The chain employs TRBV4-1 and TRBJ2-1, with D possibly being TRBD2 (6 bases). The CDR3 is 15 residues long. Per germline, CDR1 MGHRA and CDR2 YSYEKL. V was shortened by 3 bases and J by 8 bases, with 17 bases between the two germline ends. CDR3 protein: CASSQGGGIFYEQFF. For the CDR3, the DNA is TGCGCCAGCAGCCAGGGCGGCGGGATTTTCTATGAGCAGTTCTTC.

The CDR3 spells CTSSLGQLEYDGYTF. The CDR3 DNA is TGCACCAGCAGTCTCGGACAGTTGGAGTATGATGGCTACACCTTC. V usage is TRBV1 and J usage is TRBJ1-2; the table's D gene call, TRBD1, was not cross checked with the DNA. TRBV1 is deemed a pseudogene. This CDR3 region has 15 residues.

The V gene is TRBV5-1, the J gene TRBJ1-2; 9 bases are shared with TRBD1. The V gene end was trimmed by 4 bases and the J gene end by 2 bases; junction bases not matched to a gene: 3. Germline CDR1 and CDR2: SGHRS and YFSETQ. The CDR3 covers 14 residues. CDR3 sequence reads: CASSDGTGNYGYTF. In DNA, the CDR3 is TGCGCCAGCAGCGACGGGACAGGGAACTATGGCTACACCTTC.

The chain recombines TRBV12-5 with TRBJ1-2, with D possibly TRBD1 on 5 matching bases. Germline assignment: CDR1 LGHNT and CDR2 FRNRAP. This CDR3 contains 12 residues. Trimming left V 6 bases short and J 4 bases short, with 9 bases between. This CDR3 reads CASGRDGYGYTF. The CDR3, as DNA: TGTGCTAGTGGGCGGGACGGCTATGGCTACACCTTC.

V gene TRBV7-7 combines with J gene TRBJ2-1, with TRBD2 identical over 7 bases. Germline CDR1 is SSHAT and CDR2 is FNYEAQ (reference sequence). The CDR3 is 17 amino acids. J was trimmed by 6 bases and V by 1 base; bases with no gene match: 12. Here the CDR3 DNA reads TGTGCCAGCAGCTTAGATTTAACGGGGAGGGTCAGCAATGAGCAGTTCTTC. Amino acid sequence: CASSLDLTGRVSNEQFF. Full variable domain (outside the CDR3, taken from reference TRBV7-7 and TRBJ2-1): GAGVSQSPRYKVTKRGQDVTLRCDPISSHATLYWYQQALGQGPEFLTYFNYEAQPDKSGLPSDRFSAERPEGSISTLTIQRTEQRDSAMYRCASSLDLTGRVSNEQFFGPGTRLTVL.

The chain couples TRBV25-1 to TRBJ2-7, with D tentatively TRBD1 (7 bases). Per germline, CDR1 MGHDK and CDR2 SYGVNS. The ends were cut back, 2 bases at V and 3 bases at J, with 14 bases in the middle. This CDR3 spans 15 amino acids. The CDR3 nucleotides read TGTGCCAGCAGTGAAGGGTCAGGGGGACTCTACGAGCAGTACTTC. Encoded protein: CASSEGSGGLYEQYF.

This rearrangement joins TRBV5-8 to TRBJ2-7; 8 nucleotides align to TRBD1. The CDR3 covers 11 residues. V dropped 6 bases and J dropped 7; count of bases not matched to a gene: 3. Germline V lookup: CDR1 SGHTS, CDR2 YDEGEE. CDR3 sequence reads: CASNRGWEQYF. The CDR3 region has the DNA TGTGCCAGCAACAGGGGGTGGGAGCAGTACTTC.